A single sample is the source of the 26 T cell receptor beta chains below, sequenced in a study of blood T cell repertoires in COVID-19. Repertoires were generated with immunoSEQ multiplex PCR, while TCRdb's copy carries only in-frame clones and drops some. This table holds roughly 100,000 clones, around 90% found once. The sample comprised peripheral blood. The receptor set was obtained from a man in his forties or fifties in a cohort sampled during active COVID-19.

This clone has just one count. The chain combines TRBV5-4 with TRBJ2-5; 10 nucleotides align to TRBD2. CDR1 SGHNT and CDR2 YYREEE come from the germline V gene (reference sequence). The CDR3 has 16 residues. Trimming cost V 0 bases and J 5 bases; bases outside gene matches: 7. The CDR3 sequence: CASSLGSGGAGETQYF. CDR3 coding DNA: TGTGCCAGCAGCTTGGGAAGCGGGGGGGCCGGGGAGACCCAGTACTTC.

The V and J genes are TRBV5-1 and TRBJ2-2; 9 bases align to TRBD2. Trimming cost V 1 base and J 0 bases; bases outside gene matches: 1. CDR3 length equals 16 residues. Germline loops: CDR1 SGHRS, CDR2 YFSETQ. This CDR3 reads CASSLTSGPNTGELFF. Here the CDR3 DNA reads TGCGCCAGCAGCTTGACTAGCGGGCCGAACACCGGGGAGCTGTTTTTT.

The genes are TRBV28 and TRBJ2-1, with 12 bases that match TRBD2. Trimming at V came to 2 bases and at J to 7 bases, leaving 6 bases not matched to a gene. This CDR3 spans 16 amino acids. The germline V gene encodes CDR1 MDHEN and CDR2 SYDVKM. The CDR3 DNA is TGTGCCAGCAGTTTAGGGCTAGCGGGGGGGCGGAATGAGCAGTTCTTC. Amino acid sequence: CASSLGLAGGRNEQFF. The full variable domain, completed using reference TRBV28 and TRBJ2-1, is DVKVTQSSRYLVKRTGEKVFLECVQDMDHENMFWYRQDPGLGLRLIYFSYDVKMKEKGDIPEGYSVSREKKERFSLILESASTNQTSMYLCASSLGLAGGRNEQFFGPGTRLTVL.

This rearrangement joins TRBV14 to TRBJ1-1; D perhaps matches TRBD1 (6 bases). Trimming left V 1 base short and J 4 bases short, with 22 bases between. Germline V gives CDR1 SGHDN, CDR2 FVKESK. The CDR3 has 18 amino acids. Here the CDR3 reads CASSQVVTGRGLGTEAFF. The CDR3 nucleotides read TGTGCCAGCAGCCAAGTGGTCACAGGGAGAGGGCTGGGCACTGAAGCTTTCTTT.

CDR3 DNA sequence: TGCAGTGCAGCGGACAGAGAGACCCAGTACTTC. Its protein is CSAADRETQYF. The genes are TRBV20-1 and TRBJ2-5; tentatively, D is TRBD1 (6 bases). The length of the CDR3 is 11 residues. V dropped 6 bases and J dropped 4 bases, with 9 bases sitting between them. Germline CDR1 DFQATT, CDR2 SNEGSKA (reference sequence).

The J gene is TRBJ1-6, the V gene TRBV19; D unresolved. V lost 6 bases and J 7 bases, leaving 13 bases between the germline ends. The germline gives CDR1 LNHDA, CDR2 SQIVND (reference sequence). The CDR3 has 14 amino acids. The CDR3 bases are TGTGCCAGTAGAGTCCGGGAATCAAATTCACCCCTCCACTTT. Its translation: CASRVRESNSPLHF.

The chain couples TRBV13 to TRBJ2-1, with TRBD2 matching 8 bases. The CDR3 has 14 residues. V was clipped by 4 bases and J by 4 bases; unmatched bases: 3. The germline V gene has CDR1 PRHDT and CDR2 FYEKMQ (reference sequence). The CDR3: CASSSREGYNEQFF. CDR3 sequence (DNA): TGTGCCAGCAGCTCCCGGGAGGGATACAATGAGCAGTTCTTC. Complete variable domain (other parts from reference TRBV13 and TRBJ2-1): AAGVIQSPRHLIKEKRETATLKCYPIPRHDTVYWYQQGPGQDPQFLISFYEKMQSDKGSIPDRFSAQQFSDYHSELNMSSLELGDSALYFCASSSREGYNEQFFGPGTRLTVL.

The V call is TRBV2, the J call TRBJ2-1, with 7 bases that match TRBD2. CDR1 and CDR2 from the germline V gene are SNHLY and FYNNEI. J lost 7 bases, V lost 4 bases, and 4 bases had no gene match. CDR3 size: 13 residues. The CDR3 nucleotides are TGTGCCAGCAGTGCCGCGGGGGTAAATGAGCAGTTCTTC. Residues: CASSAAGVNEQFF. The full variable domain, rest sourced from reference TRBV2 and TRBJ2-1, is EPEVTQTPSHQVTQMGQEVILRCVPISNHLYFYWYRQILGQKVEFLVSFYNNEISEKSEIFDDQFSVERPDGSNFTLKIRSTKLEDSAMYFCASSAAGVNEQFFGPGTRLTVL.

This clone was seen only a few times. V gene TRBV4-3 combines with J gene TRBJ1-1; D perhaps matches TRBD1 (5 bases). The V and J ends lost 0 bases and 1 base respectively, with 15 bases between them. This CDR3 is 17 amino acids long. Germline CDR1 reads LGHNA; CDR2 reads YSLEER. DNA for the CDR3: TGCGCCAGCAGCCAAGATCCCCCAGGGTGGGGGAACACTGAAGCTTTCTTT. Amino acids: CASSQDPPGWGNTEAFF.

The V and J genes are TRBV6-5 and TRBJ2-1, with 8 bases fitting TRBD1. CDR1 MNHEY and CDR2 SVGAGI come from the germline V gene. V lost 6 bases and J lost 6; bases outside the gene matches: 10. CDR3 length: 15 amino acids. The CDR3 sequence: CASRNSAGGINEQFF. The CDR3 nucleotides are TGTGCCAGCAGAAATTCGGCAGGGGGCATCAATGAGCAGTTCTTC.

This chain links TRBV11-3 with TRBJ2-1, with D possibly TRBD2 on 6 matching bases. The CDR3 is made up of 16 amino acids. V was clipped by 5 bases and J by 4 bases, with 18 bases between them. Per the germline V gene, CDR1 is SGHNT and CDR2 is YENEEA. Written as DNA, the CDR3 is TGTGCCAGCAGCGCCGAGTCGGATAGCGGATACAATGAGCAGTTCTTC. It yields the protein CASSAESDSGYNEQFF.

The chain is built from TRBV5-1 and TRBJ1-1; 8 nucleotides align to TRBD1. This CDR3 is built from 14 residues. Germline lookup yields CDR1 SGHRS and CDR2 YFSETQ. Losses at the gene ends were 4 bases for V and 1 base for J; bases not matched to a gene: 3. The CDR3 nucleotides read TGCGCCAGCAGCCGCGGGACAGGGAACACTGAAGCTTTCTTT. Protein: CASSRGTGNTEAFF.

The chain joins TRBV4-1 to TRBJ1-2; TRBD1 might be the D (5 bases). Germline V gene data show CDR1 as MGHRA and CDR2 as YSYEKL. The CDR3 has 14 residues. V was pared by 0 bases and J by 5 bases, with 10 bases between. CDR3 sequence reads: CASSQEGARYGYTF. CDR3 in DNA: TGCGCCAGCAGCCAAGAAGGGGCCAGATATGGCTACACCTTC.

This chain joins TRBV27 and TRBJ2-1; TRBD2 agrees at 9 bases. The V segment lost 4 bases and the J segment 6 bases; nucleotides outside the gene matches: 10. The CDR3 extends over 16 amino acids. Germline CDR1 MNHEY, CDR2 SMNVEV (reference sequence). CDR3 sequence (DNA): TGTGCCAGCAGTTCTCAACCGGGACTAGCTAGCAATGAGCAGTTCTTC. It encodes CASSSQPGLASNEQFF.

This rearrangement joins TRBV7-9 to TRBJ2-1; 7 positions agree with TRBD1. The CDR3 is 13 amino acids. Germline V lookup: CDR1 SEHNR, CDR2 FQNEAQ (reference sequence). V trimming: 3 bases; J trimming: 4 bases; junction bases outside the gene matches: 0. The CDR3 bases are TGTGCCAGCAGCTTGGACAGGTACAATGAGCAGTTCTTC. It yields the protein CASSLDRYNEQFF.

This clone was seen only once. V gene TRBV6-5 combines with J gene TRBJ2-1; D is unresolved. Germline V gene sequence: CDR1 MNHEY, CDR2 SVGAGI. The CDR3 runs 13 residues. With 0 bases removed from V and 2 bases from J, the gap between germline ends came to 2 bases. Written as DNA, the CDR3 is TGTGCCAGCAGTTACTCTACCTACAATGAGCAGTTCTTC. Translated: CASSYSTYNEQFF.

The CDR3, as DNA: TGTGCCAGCAGCCAACCTGCGTCAGATACGCAGTATTTT. Its translation is CASSQPASDTQYF. The V and J genes are TRBV4-2 and TRBJ2-3; D unclear. Germline-derived CDR1 and CDR2 are LGHNA and YNFKEQ. V lost 2 bases, J lost 4 bases, and 7 bases lay in between. CDR3 size: 13 residues.

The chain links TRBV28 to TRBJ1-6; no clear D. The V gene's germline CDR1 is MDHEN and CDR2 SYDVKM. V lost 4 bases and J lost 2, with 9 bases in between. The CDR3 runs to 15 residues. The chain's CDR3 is CASSYGGTYNSPLHF. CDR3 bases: TGTGCCAGCAGTTACGGCGGGACCTATAATTCACCCCTCCACTTT. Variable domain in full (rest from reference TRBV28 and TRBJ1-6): DVKVTQSSRYLVKRTGEKVFLECVQDMDHENMFWYRQDPGLGLRLIYFSYDVKMKEKGDIPEGYSVSREKKERFSLILESASTNQTSMYLCASSYGGTYNSPLHFGNGTRLTVT.

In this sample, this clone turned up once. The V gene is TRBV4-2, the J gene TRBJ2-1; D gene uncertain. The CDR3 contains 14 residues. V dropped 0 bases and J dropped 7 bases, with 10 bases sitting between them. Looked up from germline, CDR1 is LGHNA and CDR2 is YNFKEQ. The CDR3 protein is CASSQDWQRNEQFF. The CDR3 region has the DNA TGTGCCAGCAGCCAAGATTGGCAGAGGAATGAGCAGTTCTTC.

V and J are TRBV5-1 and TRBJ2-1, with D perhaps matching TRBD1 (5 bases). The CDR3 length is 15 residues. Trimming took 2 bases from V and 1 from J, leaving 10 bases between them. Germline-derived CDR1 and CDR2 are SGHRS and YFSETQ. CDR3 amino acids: CASSFDRNSYNEQFF. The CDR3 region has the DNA TGCGCCAGCAGCTTTGACAGAAATTCCTACAATGAGCAGTTCTTC.

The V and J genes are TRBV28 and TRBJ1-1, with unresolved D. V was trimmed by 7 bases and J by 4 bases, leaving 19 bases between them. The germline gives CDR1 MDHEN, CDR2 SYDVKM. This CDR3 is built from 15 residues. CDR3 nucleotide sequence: TGTGCCAGCACCTCAACTTCTCTTCGAACCACTGAAGCTTTCTTT. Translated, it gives CASTSTSLRTTEAFF.

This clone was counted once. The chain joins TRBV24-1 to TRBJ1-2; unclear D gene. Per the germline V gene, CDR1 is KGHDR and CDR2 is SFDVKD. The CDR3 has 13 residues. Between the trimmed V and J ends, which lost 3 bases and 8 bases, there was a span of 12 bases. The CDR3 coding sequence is TGTGCCACCAGTGATCCGACGTGGAGGGGCTACACCTTC. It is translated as CATSDPTWRGYTF.

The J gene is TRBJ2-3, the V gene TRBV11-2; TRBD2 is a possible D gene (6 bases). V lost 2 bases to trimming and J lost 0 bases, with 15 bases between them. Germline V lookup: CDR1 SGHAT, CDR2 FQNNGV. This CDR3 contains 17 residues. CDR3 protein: CASSLPVGRGSTDTQYF. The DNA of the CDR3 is TGTGCCAGCAGCTTACCCGTCGGGCGGGGAAGCACAGATACGCAGTATTTT.

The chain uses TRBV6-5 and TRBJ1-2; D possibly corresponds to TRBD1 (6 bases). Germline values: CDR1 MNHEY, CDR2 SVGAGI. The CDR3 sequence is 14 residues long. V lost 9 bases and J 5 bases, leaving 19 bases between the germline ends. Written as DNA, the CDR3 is TGTGCCAGTTCTATTTGGCAGGGGAATTATGGCTACACCTTC. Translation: CASSIWQGNYGYTF.

This CDR3 is CSARGQHEQYF. CDR3 DNA: TGCAGTGCTAGAGGACAGCACGAGCAGTACTTC. The rearrangement joins TRBV20-1 to TRBJ2-7; a weak D match, TRBD1 (5 bases). Trimming stripped 1 base from V and 5 bases from J, with 6 bases between. Germline CDR1 DFQATT, CDR2 SNEGSKA (reference sequence). This CDR3 has 11 residues.

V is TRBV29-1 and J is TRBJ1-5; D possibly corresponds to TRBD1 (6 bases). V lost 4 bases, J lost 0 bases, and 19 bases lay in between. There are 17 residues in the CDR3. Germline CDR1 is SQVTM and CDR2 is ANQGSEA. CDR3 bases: TGCAGCGTTGCGTTACCCCGGGACAAGAATAGCAATCAGCCCCAGCATTTT. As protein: CSVALPRDKNSNQPQHF.